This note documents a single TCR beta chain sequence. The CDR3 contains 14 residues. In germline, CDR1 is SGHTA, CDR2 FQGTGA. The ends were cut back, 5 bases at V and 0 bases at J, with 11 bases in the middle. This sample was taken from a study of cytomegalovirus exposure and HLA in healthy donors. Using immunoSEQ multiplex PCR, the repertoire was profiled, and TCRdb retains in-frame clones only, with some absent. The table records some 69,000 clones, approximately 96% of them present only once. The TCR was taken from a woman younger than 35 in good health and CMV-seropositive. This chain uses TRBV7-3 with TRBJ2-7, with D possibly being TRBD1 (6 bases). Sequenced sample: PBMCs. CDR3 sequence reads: CASSPTGSSYEQYF. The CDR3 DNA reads TGTGCCAGCAGCCCTACAGGGAGCTCCTACGAGCAGTACTTC.